The sequence of this T cell receptor (beta chain) was determined in a study of T cell responses to AZD1222 COVID-19 vaccine. For the study at large: Second-dose groups at about 4 or about 12 weeks were pooled. Notes on the study in general: Among the donors, most were white British and more were female, and clonal diversity was possibly underestimated. Spike regions recognized by vaccine-associated CD4 TCRs spanned the protein, led by 160-218 and 743-854.

The CDR3 covers 14 residues. Germline V gives CDR1 LNHDA, CDR2 SQIVND (reference sequence). The V segment lost 5 bases and the J segment 5 bases; nucleotides outside the gene matches: 2. Data came from immunoSEQ multiplex PCR; TCRdb stores just in-frame clones and leaves some out. This table holds about 120,000 clones, roughly 87% found once. As regards this clone: No antigen is known for it.

This specimen was peripheral blood, taken on day 0 of AZD1222 vaccination. The clonotype comes from an adult in good health. The chain links TRBV19 to TRBJ2-3; 12 bases line up with TRBD2. CDR3 sequence (DNA): TGTGCCAGTAGTCGACTAGCGGGAGTAGATACGCAGTATTTT. Encoded protein: CASSRLAGVDTQYF. Using reference TRBV19 and TRBJ2-3 for the parts outside the CDR3, the full variable domain is DGGITQSPKYLFRKEGQNVTLSCEQNLNHDAMYWYRQDPGQGLRLIYYSQIVNDFQKGDIAEGYSVSREKKESFPLTVTSAQKNPTAFYLCASSRLAGVDTQYFGPGTRLTVL.